These 18 T cell receptor beta chains originate from one sample sequenced in a study of CD8 T cells in Susac syndrome. An amount of RNA that ranged from about 0.45 to 1 ug was reverse transcribed with random hexamers. TCRdb reanalysed the immunoSEQ multiplex PCR reads using MiXCR and keeps one entry per CDR3 protein. The top ten hold approximately 0.065% of the sample, which has roughly 330,000 distinct CDR3 sequences, 92% seen once. The source material was CD4+ T cells from PBMCs. The receptors here all came from a human donor with multiple sclerosis.

The rearrangement joins TRBV7-6 to TRBJ2-2; D ambiguous. CDR1 and CDR2 (germline): SGHVS, FNYEAQ. V lost 2 bases, J lost 6 bases, and 7 bases lay in between. The CDR3 runs to 13 residues. CDR3 in amino acids: CASSLRQAGELFF. CDR3 nucleotide sequence: TGTGCCAGCAGCTTAAGGCAGGCCGGGGAGCTGTTTTTT.

The chain has TRBV12-3 or TRBV12-4 and TRBJ1-1, with D possibly being TRBD1 (5 bases). The V end was cut by 7 bases, the J end by 8 bases, with 17 bases between. This CDR3 is 13 amino acids long. The CDR3: CASTLNGAFEAFF. CDR3 nucleotide sequence: TGTGCCAGCACCTTAAATGGGGCGTTCGAAGCTTTCTTT.

The chain joins TRBV5-1 to TRBJ2-7, with D possibly TRBD1 on 5 matching bases. This CDR3 spans 13 amino acids. Trimming took off 1 base at V and 4 bases at J, with 9 bases between the two ends. Germline assignment: CDR1 SGHRS and CDR2 YFSETQ. The CDR3 reads CASSLWTPYEQYF. In nucleotides, the CDR3 is TGCGCCAGCAGCTTGTGGACACCGTACGAGCAGTACTTC.

V gene TRBV6-5 combines with J gene TRBJ2-2; 7 nucleotides line up with TRBD1. Unmatched junction bases numbered 3, after V lost 2 bases and J lost 0 bases. Germline-derived CDR1 and CDR2 are MNHEY and SVGAGI. The CDR3 has 16 amino acids. CDR3 coding DNA: TGTGCCAGCAGTTACCCGGGACAGTCGAACACCGGGGAGCTGTTTTTT. Encoded protein: CASSYPGQSNTGELFF.

This chain links TRBV5-4 with TRBJ2-2, with D uncertain. Germline lookup yields CDR1 SGHNT and CDR2 YYREEE (reference sequence). The V and J ends lost 1 base and 5 bases respectively, with 12 bases between them. CDR3 length: 15 amino acids. The CDR3: CASSLSRLGTGELFF. DNA for the CDR3: TGTGCCAGCAGCTTGTCGCGTCTGGGAACCGGGGAGCTGTTTTTT.

This rearrangement joins TRBV20-1 to TRBJ2-7; tentative D call: TRBD1 (5 bases). In germline, CDR1 is DFQATT, CDR2 SNEGSKA (reference sequence). The V end was cut by 1 base, the J end by 4 bases, with 14 bases between. CDR3 length: 14 amino acids. The CDR3 region is CSARARADTYEQYF. In DNA, the CDR3 is TGCAGTGCTAGAGCCCGTGCGGACACGTACGAGCAGTACTTC.

The chain employs TRBV7-9 and TRBJ2-4; D call uncertain. V was pared by 1 base and J by 9 bases, with 13 bases between. CDR3 length: 14 amino acids. Per germline, CDR1 SEHNR and CDR2 FQNEAQ (reference sequence). In nucleotides, the CDR3 is TGTGCCAGCAGCTTAGATAGGCGCGATAGCATTCAGTACTTC. Amino acid sequence: CASSLDRRDSIQYF.

DNA of the CDR3: TGTGCCATCAGTCGAGAGGAGGGGTCGGGCGGCTACACCTTC. Protein sequence: CAISREEGSGGYTF. V gene TRBV10-3 combines with J gene TRBJ1-2; a weak D match, TRBD1 (5 bases). The CDR3 sequence is 14 residues long. Per the germline V gene, CDR1 is ENHRY and CDR2 is SYGVKD. V was shortened by 5 bases and J by 8 bases, with 18 bases between the two germline ends.

The V and J genes are TRBV5-1 and TRBJ2-2; D could derive from TRBD1 or TRBD2 (5 bases each). CDR3 size: 15 residues. V was cut by 4 bases and J by 4 bases, with 14 bases left in between. Germline CDR1 reads SGHRS; CDR2 reads YFSETQ. The CDR3 DNA sequence: TGCGCCAGCAGCAACTCTGGGGCGGGCACCGGGGAGCTGTTTTTT. Protein sequence: CASSNSGAGTGELFF.

This chain links TRBV9 with TRBJ1-2; D unclear. Germline CDR1 SGDLS, CDR2 YYNGEE. V gave up 4 bases and J gave up 4 bases, with 20 bases separating them. CDR3 length: 16 residues. The CDR3 spells CASSPRPGPPRYGYTF. In DNA, the CDR3 is TGTGCCAGCAGCCCGCGCCCTGGGCCACCCCGCTATGGCTACACCTTC.

The chain has TRBV6-5 and TRBJ2-3; no definite D call. V lost 8 bases and J 1 base, leaving 13 bases between the germline ends. The CDR3 runs to 14 residues. Germline V gene data show CDR1 as MNHEY and CDR2 as SVGAGI. CDR3 sequence (DNA): TGTGCCAGCGGCCTCGGTCCCGGCACAGATACGCAGTATTTT. Its protein is CASGLGPGTDTQYF.

The J gene is TRBJ2-1, the V gene TRBV10-3; perhaps TRBD2 as D (5 bases). V was cut by 5 bases and J by 7 bases, with 12 bases left in between. The germline CDR1 and CDR2 sequences are ENHRY and SYGVKD. The CDR3 covers 13 residues. The CDR3 DNA sequence: TGTGCCATCAGTCCGAGGACTGCTAATGAGCAGTTCTTC. Amino acids: CAISPRTANEQFF.

The chain uses TRBV20-1 and TRBJ2-5; 7 positions agree with TRBD1. Germline assignment: CDR1 DFQATT and CDR2 SNEGSKA (reference sequence). J was trimmed by 9 bases and V by 3 bases; bases with no gene match: 13. The CDR3 runs 14 residues. The DNA of the CDR3 is TGCAGTGCTAGCCGCGTGAAGGGGGCTTCCTCCCAGTACTTC. Translated: CSASRVKGASSQYF.

CDR3 nucleotide sequence: TGCGCCAGCACCGGGACTAGCGGGAAAGAGACCCAGTACTTC. This codes for CASTGTSGKETQYF. The chain joins TRBV5-1 to TRBJ2-5, with 13 bases identical to TRBD2. The germline V gene encodes CDR1 SGHRS and CDR2 YFSETQ. V gave up 6 bases and J gave up 3 bases; unmatched junction bases: 2. The CDR3 is 14 amino acids.

The CDR3 DNA reads TGTGCCAGCAGCTTATCTGGGAATAATGAAAAACTGTTTTTT. Translation: CASSLSGNNEKLFF. The rearrangement joins TRBV7-2 to TRBJ1-4; D not certain. Trimming pared 2 bases from V and 4 bases from J, leaving 8 bases between. The CDR3 has 14 residues. Germline-derived CDR1 and CDR2 are SGHTA and FQGNSA.

The J gene is TRBJ2-1, the V gene TRBV29-1, with 11 bases matching TRBD2. Trimming took 3 bases from V and 7 from J; bases not matched to a gene: 11. Germline V gene sequence: CDR1 SQVTM, CDR2 ANQGSEA. This CDR3 has 16 amino acids. The chain's CDR3 is CSVDRLAGGSGNEQFF. The CDR3 nucleotides read TGCAGCGTTGACCGGCTAGCGGGAGGATCGGGGAATGAGCAGTTCTTC.

This clonotype appeared once. The chain employs TRBV19 and TRBJ2-7; D is unclear. This CDR3 contains 15 residues. The germline gives CDR1 LNHDA, CDR2 SQIVND (reference sequence). The ends were cut back, 5 bases at V and 2 bases at J, with 16 bases in the middle. This chain's CDR3 is CASSPRLGGAYEQYF. The CDR3 nucleotides read TGTGCCAGTAGTCCCCGGCTGGGCGGCGCCTACGAGCAGTACTTC.

The chain has TRBV4-1 and TRBJ2-1; 7 nucleotides match TRBD2. CDR1 MGHRA and CDR2 YSYEKL come from the germline V gene. The length of the CDR3 is 17 residues. The ends lost 1 base at V and 2 bases at J; junction bases unmatched: 8. CDR3 nucleotide sequence: TGCGCCAGCAGCCAAGTCGTAGGCCTAGCGGCCTACAATGAGCAGTTCTTC. Translating it yields CASSQVVGLAAYNEQFF.